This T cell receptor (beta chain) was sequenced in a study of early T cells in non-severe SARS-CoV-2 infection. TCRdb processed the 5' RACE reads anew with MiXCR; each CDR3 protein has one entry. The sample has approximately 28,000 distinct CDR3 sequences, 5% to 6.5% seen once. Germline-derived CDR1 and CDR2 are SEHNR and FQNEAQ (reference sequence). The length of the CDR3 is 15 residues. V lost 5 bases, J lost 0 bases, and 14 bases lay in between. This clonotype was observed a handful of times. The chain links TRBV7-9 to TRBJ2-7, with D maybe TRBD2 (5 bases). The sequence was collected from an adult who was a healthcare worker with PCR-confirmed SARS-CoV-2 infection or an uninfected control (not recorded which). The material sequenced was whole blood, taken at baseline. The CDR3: CASSPGRTLSYEQYF. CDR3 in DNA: TGTGCCAGCAGCCCAGGACGGACTCTCTCCTACGAGCAGTACTTC.